This T cell receptor beta chain was retrieved from a study of identical twins. Whole-study results and caveats: Monozygotic twin pairs showed more out-of-frame TCR alpha sharing than models estimated. Beta out-of-frame sequences displayed a weaker excess of sharing between twins.

Germline trimming cut 0 bases from V and 1 base from J; bases unmatched to any gene: 5. Germline CDR1 reads LGHDT; CDR2 reads YNNKEL (reference sequence). The length of the CDR3 is 16 residues. Unique molecular identifiers were present on cDNA, and template switching added a universal primer site. TCRdb passed the 5' RACE reads through MiXCR, listing each CDR3 protein once. The sample has 500,000 to 700,000 distinct CDR3 sequences; less than 9% are singletons. This clonotype was seen at least ten times. The antigen remains unidentified. This sample also belongs to another study, concerning yellow fever vaccine responses in identical twins. This second study says: Reported findings indicate that twins' vaccine T cell responses seemed partially convergent, partially personalized.

Sequencing was done on a sample of PBMCs. V is TRBV3-1 and J is TRBJ2-5; TRBD1 matches 7 bases. This receptor was obtained from a woman aged 18-29 years in good health. The CDR3 loop reads CASSQDSTGFQETQYF. The CDR3 nucleotides are TGTGCCAGCAGCCAAGATTCGACAGGGTTCCAAGAGACCCAGTACTTC.